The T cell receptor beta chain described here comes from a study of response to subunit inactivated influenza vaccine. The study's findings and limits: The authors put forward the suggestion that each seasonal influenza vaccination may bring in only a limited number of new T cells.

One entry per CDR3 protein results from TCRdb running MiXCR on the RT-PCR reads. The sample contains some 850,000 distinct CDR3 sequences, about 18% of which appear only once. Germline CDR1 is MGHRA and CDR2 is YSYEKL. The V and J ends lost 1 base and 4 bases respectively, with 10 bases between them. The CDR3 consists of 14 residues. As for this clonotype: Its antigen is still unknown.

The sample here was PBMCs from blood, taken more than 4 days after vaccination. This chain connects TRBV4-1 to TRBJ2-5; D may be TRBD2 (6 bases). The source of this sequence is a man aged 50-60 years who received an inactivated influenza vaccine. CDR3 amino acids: CASSQVRGIETQYF. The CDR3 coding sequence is TGCGCCAGCAGCCAAGTCCGGGGGATAGAGACCCAGTACTTC.